This T cell receptor beta chain was identified in a study of Graves' ophthalmopathy and Graves' hyperthyroidism. Study outcomes and limitations: With around 88% sensitivity and roughly 77% specificity, a 13-signature model separated ophthalmopathy from stable hyperthyroidism.

This clonotype came up many times. Its antigen remains unidentified. Amplification of TCR beta CDR3 regions used RNA transcripts. RT-PCR with HTBI primers came first, then second-round multiplex PCR. TCRdb called the multiplex PCR reads again in MiXCR, with one record for every CDR3 protein. The table includes roughly 410,000 distinct CDR3 sequences, just over 15% detected once. This CDR3 region has 15 residues. Trimming cost V 4 bases and J 0 bases, with 12 bases left between them. Germline values: CDR1 KGHDR, CDR2 SFDVKD. Among the hyperthyroidism patients, all were newly diagnosed, aged 18 to 65, with under 2 months' duration.

The rearrangement joins TRBV24-1 to TRBJ2-7; unclear D gene. The clonotype originates from a woman younger than 30 with stable Graves' hyperthyroidism. Sequencing was performed on peripheral blood. As DNA, the CDR3 is TGTGCCACCAGTGACTCGGACGGGCACTCCTACGAGCAGTACTTC. This sequence encodes CATSDSDGHSYEQYF.